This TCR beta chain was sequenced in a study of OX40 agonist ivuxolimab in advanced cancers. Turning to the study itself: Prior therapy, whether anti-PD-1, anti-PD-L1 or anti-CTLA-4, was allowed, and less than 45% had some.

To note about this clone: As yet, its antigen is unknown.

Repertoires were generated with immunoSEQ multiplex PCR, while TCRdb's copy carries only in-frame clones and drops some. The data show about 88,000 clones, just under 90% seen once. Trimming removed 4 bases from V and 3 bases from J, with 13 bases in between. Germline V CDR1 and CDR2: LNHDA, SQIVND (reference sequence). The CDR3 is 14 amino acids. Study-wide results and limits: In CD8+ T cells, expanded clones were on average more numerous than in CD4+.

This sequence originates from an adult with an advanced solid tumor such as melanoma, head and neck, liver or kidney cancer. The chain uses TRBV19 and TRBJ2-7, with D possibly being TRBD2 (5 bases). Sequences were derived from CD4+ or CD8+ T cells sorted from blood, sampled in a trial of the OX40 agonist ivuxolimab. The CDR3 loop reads CASSTPGKDYEQYF. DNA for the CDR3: TGTGCCAGTAGTACCCCCGGGAAGGACTACGAGCAGTACTTC.